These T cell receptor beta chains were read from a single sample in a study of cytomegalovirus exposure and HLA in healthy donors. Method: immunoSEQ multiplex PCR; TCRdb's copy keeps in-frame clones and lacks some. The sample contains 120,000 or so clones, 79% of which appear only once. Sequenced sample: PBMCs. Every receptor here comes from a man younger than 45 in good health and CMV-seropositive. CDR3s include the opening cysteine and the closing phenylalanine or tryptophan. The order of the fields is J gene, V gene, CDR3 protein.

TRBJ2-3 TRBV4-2 CASRPSGGGTDTQYF
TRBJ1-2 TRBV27 CASSSDGEGLYGYTF
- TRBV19 CASRGTGGSEQYF
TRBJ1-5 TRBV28 CASSPWTGRGGGNQPQHF
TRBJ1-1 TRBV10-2 CASSASGGTGLSTEAFF
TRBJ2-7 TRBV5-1 CASSLYGGSYEQYF
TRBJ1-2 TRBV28 CASSRQGGDGYTF
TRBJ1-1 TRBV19 CASSTNTVNTEAFF
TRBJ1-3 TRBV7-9 CASSPWAGSFSGNTIYF
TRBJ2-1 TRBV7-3 CASGEGVYNEQFF
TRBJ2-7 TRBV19 CASSTGEGYEQYF
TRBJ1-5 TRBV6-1 CASSPGSGQPQHF
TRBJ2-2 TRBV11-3 CASSPRQGSGELFF
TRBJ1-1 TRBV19 CASSIDGAQGEYTEAFF
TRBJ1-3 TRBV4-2 CASSQMALLGSGNTIYF
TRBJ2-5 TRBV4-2 CASSQASYAGLAGDQETQYF
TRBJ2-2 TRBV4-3 CASSQDSMTGELFF
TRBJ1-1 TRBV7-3 CASSLTVSYTEAFF
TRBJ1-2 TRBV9 CASSSGNGYTF
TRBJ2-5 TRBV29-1 CSGNNRGGEETQYF
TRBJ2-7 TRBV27 CASKTGAGYEQYF
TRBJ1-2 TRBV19 CASSPPSGDGYTF
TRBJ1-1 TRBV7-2 CASSSVLVRLNTEAFF
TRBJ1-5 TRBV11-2 CASSLGTLNQPQHF
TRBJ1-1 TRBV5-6 CARTYPWAGMNTEAFF
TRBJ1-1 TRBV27 CASSRSGTEAFF
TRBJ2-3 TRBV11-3 CASSLGGQDYTDTQYF